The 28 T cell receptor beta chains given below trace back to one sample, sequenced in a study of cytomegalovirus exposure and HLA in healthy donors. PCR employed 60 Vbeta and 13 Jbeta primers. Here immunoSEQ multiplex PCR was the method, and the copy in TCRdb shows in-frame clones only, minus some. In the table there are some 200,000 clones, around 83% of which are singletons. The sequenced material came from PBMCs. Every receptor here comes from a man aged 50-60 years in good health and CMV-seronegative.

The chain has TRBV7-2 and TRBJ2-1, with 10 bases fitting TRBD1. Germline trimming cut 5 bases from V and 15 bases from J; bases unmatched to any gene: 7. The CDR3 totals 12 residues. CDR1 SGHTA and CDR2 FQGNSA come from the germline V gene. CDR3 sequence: CASSLDRGRGFF. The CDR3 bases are TGTGCCAGCAGCCTCGACAGGGGGCGAGGGTTCTTC.

The CDR3, as DNA: TGTGCCAGCTCCCGGACAGACTTCTATAATTCACCCCTCCACTTT. Translated, it gives CASSRTDFYNSPLHF. The chain links TRBV5-4 to TRBJ1-6; D is perhaps TRBD1 (6 bases). The CDR3 sequence is 15 residues long. V lost 7 bases to trimming and J lost 3 bases, with 14 bases between them. Germline V gene sequence: CDR1 SGHNT, CDR2 YYREEE (reference sequence). The complete variable domain, with remaining parts taken from reference TRBV5-4 and TRBJ1-6, reads ETGVTQSPTHLIKTRGQQVTLRCSSQSGHNTVSWYQQALGQGPQFIFQYYREEENGRGNFPPRFSGLQFPNYSSELNVNALELDDSALYLCASSRTDFYNSPLHFGNGTRLTVT.

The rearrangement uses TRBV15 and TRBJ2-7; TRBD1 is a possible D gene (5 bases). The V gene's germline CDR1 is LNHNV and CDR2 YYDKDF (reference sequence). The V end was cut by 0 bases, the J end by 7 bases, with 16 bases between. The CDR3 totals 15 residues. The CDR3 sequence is CATSRDLGRVQEQYF. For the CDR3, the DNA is TGTGCCACCAGCAGAGATCTGGGCAGGGTGCAGGAGCAGTACTTC.

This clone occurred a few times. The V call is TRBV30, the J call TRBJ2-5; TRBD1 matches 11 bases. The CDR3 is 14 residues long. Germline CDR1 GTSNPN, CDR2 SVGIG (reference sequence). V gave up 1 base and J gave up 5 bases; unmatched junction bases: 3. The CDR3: CAWSGTGGQETQYF. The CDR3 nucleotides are TGTGCCTGGAGTGGGACAGGGGGCCAGGAGACCCAGTACTTC.

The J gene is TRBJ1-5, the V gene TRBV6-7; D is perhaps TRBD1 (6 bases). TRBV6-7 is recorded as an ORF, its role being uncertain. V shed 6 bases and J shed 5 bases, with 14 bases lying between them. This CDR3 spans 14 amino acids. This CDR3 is CASSPDRCYQPQHF. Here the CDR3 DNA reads TGTGCCAGCAGCCCAGACAGGTGTTATCAGCCCCAGCATTTT.

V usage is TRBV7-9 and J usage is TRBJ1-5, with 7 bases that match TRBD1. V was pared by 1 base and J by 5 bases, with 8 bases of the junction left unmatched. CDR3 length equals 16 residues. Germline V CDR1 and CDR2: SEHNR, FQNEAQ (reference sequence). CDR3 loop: CASSLGTGAFDQPQHF. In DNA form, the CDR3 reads TGTGCCAGCAGCTTAGGCACAGGGGCTTTCGATCAGCCCCAGCATTTT. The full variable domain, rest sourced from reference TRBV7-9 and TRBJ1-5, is DTGVSQNPRHKITKRGQNVTFRCDPISEHNRLYWYRQTLGQGPEFLTYFQNEAQLEKSRLLSDRFSAERPKGSFSTLEIQRTEQGDSAMYLCASSLGTGAFDQPQHFGDGTRLSIL.

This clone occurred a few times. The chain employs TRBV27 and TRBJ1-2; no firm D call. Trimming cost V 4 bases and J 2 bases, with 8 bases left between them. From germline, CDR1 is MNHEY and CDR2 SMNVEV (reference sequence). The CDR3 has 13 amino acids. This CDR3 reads CASSSRANYGYTF. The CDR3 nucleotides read TGTGCCAGCAGTTCTCGAGCAAACTATGGCTACACCTTC.

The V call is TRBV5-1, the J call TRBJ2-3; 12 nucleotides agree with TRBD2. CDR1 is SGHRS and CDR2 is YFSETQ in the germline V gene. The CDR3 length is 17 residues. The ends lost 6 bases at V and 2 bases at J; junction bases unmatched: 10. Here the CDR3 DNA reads TGCGCCAGCAAGACTAGCGGGAGCCGTCTGAACACAGATACGCAGTATTTT. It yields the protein CASKTSGSRLNTDTQYF. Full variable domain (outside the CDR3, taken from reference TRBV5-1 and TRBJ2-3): KAGVTQTPRYLIKTRGQQVTLSCSPISGHRSVSWYQQTPGQGLQFLFEYFSETQRNKGNFPGRFSGRQFSNSRSEMNVSTLELGDSALYLCASKTSGSRLNTDTQYFGPGTRLTVL.

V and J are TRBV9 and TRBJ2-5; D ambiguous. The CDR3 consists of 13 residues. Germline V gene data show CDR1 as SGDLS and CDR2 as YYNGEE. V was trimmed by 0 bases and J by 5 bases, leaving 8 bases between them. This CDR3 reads CASSVAGTETQYF. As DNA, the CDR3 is TGTGCCAGCAGCGTAGCAGGCACCGAGACCCAGTACTTC. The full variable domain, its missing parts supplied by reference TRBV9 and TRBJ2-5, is DSGVTQTPKHLITATGQRVTLRCSPRSGDLSVYWYQQSLDQGLQFLIQYYNGEERAKGNILERFSAQQFPDLHSELNLSSLELGDSALYFCASSVAGTETQYFGPGTRLLVL.

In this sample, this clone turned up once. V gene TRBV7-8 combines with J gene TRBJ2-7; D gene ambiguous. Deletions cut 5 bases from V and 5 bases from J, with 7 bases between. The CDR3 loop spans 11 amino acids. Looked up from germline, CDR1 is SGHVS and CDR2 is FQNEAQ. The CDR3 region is CASSALDEQYF. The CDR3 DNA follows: TGTGCCAGCAGCGCCCTAGACGAGCAGTACTTC.

CDR3 bases: TGCAGTGCTAGAGCAAATGAGCAGTTCTTC. It encodes CSARANEQFF. V and J are TRBV20-1 and TRBJ2-1, with D hard to call. The V end was cut by 1 base, the J end by 7 bases, with 2 bases between. The CDR3 runs to 10 residues. Germline V gene sequence: CDR1 DFQATT, CDR2 SNEGSKA (reference sequence).

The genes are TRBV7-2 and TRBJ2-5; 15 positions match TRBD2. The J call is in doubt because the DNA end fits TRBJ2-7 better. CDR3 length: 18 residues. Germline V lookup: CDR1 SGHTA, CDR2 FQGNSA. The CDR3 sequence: CASSQGLAGGRGGNEQYF. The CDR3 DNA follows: TGTGCCAGCAGCCAGGGACTAGCGGGAGGCAGAGGGGGCAACGAGCAGTACTTC.

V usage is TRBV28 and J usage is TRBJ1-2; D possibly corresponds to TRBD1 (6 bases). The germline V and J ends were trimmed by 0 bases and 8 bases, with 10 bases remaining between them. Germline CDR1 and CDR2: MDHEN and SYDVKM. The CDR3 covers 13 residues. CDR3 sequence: CASSLWGAQGYTF. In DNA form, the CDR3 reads TGTGCCAGCAGTTTATGGGGGGCGCAGGGCTACACCTTC.

In DNA, the CDR3 is TGCGCCAGCAGCACCGGGACAGGGTACTACGAGCAGTACTTC. Translation: CASSTGTGYYEQYF. This chain joins TRBV5-1 and TRBJ2-7, with TRBD1 matching over 9 bases. The length of the CDR3 is 14 residues. V dropped 4 bases and J dropped 3; count of bases not matched to a gene: 5. CDR1 is SGHRS and CDR2 is YFSETQ in the germline V gene.

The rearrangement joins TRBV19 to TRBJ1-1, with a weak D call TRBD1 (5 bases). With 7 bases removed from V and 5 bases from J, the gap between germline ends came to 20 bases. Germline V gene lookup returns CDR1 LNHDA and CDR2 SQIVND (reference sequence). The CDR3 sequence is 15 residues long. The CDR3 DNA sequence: TGTGCCAGTATTAAAATGGGGGGGTTGAGGACTGAAGCTTTCTTT. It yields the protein CASIKMGGLRTEAFF.

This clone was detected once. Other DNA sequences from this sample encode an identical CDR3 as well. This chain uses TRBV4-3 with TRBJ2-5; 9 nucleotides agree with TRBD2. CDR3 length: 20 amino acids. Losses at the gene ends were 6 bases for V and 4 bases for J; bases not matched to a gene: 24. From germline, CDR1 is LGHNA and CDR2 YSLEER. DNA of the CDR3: TGCGCCAGCAGACACTCAGGGGCAGGACTAGCGTTTTGTTGGCCAGAGACCCAGTACTTC. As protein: CASRHSGAGLAFCWPETQYF.

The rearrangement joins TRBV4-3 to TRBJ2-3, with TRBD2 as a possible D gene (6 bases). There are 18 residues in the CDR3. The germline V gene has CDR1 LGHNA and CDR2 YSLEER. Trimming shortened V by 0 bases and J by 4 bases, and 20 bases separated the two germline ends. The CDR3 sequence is CASSQEISGRDPADTQYF. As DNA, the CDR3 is TGCGCCAGCAGCCAAGAGATTAGCGGAAGAGATCCCGCAGATACGCAGTATTTT.

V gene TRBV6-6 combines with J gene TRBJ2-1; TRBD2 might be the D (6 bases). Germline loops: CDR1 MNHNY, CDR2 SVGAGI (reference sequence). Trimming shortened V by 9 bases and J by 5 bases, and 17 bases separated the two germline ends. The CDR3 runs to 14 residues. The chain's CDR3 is CASRPWEVHNEQFF. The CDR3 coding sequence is TGTGCCAGTCGGCCCTGGGAGGTCCACAATGAGCAGTTCTTC.

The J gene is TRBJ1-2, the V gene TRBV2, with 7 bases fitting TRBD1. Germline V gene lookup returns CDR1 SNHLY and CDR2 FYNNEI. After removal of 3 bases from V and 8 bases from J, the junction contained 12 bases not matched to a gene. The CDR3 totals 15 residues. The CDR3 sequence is CASSDSGQRGSGYTF. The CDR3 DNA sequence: TGTGCCAGCAGTGACTCGGGACAGAGGGGGTCCGGCTACACCTTC. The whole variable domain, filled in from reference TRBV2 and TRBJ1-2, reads EPEVTQTPSHQVTQMGQEVILRCVPISNHLYFYWYRQILGQKVEFLVSFYNNEISEKSEIFDDQFSVERPDGSNFTLKIRSTKLEDSAMYFCASSDSGQRGSGYTFGSGTRLTVV.

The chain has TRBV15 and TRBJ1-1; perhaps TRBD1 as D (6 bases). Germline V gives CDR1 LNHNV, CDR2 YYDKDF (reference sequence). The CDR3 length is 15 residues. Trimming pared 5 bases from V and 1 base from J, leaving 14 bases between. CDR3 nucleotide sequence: TGTGCCACCAGCCTTAAAGGCAGGGGGAACACTGAAGCTTTCTTT. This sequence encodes CATSLKGRGNTEAFF. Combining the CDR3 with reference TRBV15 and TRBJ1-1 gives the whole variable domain DAMVIQNPRYQVTQFGKPVTLSCSQTLNHNVMYWYQQKSSQAPKLLFHYYDKDFNNEADTPDNFQSRRPNTSFCFLDIRSPGLGDTAMYLCATSLKGRGNTEAFFGQGTRLTVV.

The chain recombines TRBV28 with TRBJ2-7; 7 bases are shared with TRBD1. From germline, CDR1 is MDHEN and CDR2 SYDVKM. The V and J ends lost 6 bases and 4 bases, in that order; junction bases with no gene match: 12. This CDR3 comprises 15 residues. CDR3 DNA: TGTGCCAGCAGCCTCACAGGGGCGGGTACGTACGAGCAGTACTTC. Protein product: CASSLTGAGTYEQYF.

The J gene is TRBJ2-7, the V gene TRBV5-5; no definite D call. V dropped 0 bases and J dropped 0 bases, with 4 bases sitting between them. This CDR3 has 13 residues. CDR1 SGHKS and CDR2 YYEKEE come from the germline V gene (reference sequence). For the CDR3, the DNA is TGTGCCAGCAGCTTGGTATACTCCTACGAGCAGTACTTC. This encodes CASSLVYSYEQYF.

The CDR3 coding sequence is TGTGCCAGTAGCAGTTCTTCACAGGGTAGTACTGAAGCTTTCTTT. It translates to CASSSSSQGSTEAFF. This chain links TRBV19 with TRBJ1-1; tentatively, D is TRBD1 (6 bases). V was cut by 6 bases and J by 5 bases, with 19 bases left in between. The germline V gene has CDR1 LNHDA and CDR2 SQIVND (reference sequence). This CDR3 spans 15 amino acids.

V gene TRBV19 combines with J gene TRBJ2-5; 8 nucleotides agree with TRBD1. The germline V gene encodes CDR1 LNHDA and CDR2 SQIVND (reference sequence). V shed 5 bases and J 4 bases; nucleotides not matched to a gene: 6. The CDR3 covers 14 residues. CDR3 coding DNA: TGTGCCAGTAGTGTCGGACAGGGCGTAGAGACCCAGTACTTC. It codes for CASSVGQGVETQYF.

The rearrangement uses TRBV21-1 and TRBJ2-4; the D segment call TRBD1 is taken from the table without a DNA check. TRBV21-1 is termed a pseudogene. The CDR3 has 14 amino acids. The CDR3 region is CARAAQVAKNIQYF. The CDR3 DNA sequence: TGTGCCAGAGCCGCCCAGGTAGCCAAAAACATTCAGTACTTC.

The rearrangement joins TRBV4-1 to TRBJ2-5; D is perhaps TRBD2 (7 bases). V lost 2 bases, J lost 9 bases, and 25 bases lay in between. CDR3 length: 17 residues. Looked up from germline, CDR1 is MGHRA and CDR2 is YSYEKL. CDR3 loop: CASSQSNMGGGGSPQYF. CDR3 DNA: TGCGCCAGCAGCCAATCAAACATGGGGGGAGGGGGTTCGCCCCAGTACTTC.

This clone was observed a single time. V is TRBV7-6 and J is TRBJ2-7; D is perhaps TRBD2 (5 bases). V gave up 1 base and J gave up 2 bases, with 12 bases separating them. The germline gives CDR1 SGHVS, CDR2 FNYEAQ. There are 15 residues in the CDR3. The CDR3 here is CASSLVEGGTYEQYF. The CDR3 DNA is TGTGCCAGCAGCTTAGTCGAGGGTGGCACCTACGAGCAGTACTTC.

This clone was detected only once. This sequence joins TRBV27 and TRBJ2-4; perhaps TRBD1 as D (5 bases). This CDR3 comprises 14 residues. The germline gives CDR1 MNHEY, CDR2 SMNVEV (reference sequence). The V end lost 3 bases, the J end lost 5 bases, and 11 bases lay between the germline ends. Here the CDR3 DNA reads TGTGCCAGCAGTTTGTCCAGGGTGGAAAACATTCAGTACTTC. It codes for CASSLSRVENIQYF.